Presented here are 32 T cell receptor beta chains from one specimen sequenced in a study of tissue T cells after allogeneic stem cell transplantation. Generated by immunoSEQ multiplex PCR, the TCRdb table keeps only in-frame clones and is missing some. The sample lists roughly 8,600 clones; roughly 34% were seen once. Time point meaning: mouse harvest day 14 after allogeneic transplant. Each mouse received 10^7 T-cell-depleted marrow cells plus 10^6 splenic CD5+ T cells by tail vein. The sample comprised skin. These TCRs come from a female BALB/c mouse given C57BL/6 T cells with graft-versus-host disease after an allogeneic hematopoietic cell transplant.

To note about this clone: Gene and germline names: mouse. The CDR3 end falls 1 residue outside the read, so it is completed with the germline J gene. This rearrangement joins TRBV16 to TRBJ1-6; D gene unclear. TRBJ1-6 is treated as an ORF (open reading frame) with a function not yet certain. CDR3 length equals 12 residues. Germline V CDR1 and CDR2: SGHSA, FRNQAP. Trimming shortened V by 2 bases and J by 6 bases, and 2 bases separated the two germline ends. CDR3 DNA, as far as it was read: TGTGCAAGCAGCTTACGTAATTCGCCCCTCTAC. This codes for CASSLRNSPLY. The full CDR3 protein reads CASSLRNSPLYF.

About this clone: The gene names given are mouse names. The missing CDR3 end, 1 residue past where the read stops, is filled in from the germline J gene. The chain links TRBV15 to TRBJ1-4; D unclear. This CDR3 has 15 amino acids. With 1 base removed from V and 1 base from J, the gap between germline ends came to 7 bases. Per germline, CDR1 SGHND and CDR2 FRSKSL. The sequenced part of the CDR3 DNA is TGTGCCAGCAGTTTAGGACAATCTTCCAACGAAAGATTATTT. It yields the protein CASSLGQSSNERLF. The full CDR3 reads CASSLGQSSNERLFF.

By share, this clone counts as medium-sized (0.01 to 0.1%). Mouse gene names and germline throughout. The sequenced CDR3 bases are TGTGCCAGCAGCCAAGGATGGGGGAACCAAGACACCCAGTAC. Residues: CASSQGWGNQDTQY. The full CDR3 protein reads CASSQGWGNQDTQYF. The chain joins TRBV5 to TRBJ2-5; TRBD2 might be the D (6 bases). The observed sequence ends 1 residue before the CDR3 terminus, with the missing tail filled in from the germline J gene. Looked up from germline, CDR1 is LGHNA and CDR2 is YNLKQL (reference sequence). CDR3 length equals 15 residues. V was pared by 1 base and J by 0 bases, with 8 bases between.

In the case of this clone: Each gene name is a mouse one. Read data end 1 residue before the CDR3 end; the end is taken from the germline J gene. The rearrangement links TRBV26 to TRBJ2-1; a possible D gene is TRBD1 (5 bases). The CDR3 spans 15 residues. Trimming shortened V by 2 bases and J by 4 bases, and 12 bases separated the two germline ends. The germline V gene has CDR1 KGHPV and CDR2 FQNQEV (reference sequence). The CDR3 sequence is CASSLPGPGYAEQFF. CDR3 bases read: TGTGCCAGCAGTCTGCCAGGGCCGGGATATGCTGAGCAGTTC.

Turning to this clone: Gene names and germline refer to mouse. The CDR3 end lies 1 residue beyond the end of the read and is filled in from the germline J gene. The chain carries TRBV1 and TRBJ2-1, with 9 bases matching TRBD2. The J segment lost 6 bases and the V segment lost 3 bases, leaving 3 bases of the junction unmatched. The germline CDR1 and CDR2 sequences are NSQYPW and LRSPGD (reference sequence). This CDR3 spans 14 amino acids. This CDR3 reads CTCSALGGGAEQFF. The DNA read from the CDR3 is TGCACCTGCAGTGCGCTGGGGGGGGGTGCTGAGCAGTTC.

A remark on this clone: Gene names denote mouse genes. Read coverage stops 1 residue before the CDR3 terminus; the germline J gene supplies the remainder. The chain links TRBV3 to TRBJ1-4, with 10 bases identical to TRBD1. J gave up 3 bases and V 5 bases, and 3 bases lay outside the gene matches. Germline V gene data show CDR1 as SNHLY and CDR2 as FYNGKV (reference sequence). This CDR3 spans 15 amino acids. Here the CDR3 reads CASSTGTGANERLFF. Partial CDR3 DNA: TGTGCCAGCAGCACCGGGACAGGGGCCAACGAAAGATTATTT.

Regarding this clone: Gene names and germline refer to mouse. The CDR3 is cut off 1 residue early in the read; its end comes from the germline J gene. The chain carries TRBV23 and TRBJ2-5; the D call of TRBD2 is as the table states it, not checked on the DNA. The germline CDR1 and CDR2 sequences are KGHTA and FQNQQP. There are 13 residues in the CDR3. The sequenced CDR3 bases are TGCTCCAGCAGTCAGGCTGGGGCGGACACCCAGTAC. Amino acids: CSSSQAGADTQY. The whole CDR3 is CSSSQAGADTQYF.

This clone was seen a few times. The gene names here belong to mouse. The DNA ends 1 residue before the CDR3 does, and the rest of the CDR3 is filled in from the germline J gene. The V call is TRBV3, the J call TRBJ1-2; 7 positions agree with TRBD1. The CDR3 runs to 15 residues. Germline V lookup: CDR1 SNHLY, CDR2 FYNGKV (reference sequence). Unmatched junction bases numbered 6, after V lost 5 bases and J lost 0 bases. The part of the CDR3 DNA that was read is TGTGCCAGCAGCCCCCGGACAGGATCAAACTCCGACTACACC. This sequence encodes CASSPRTGSNSDYT. The CDR3 reads in full as CASSPRTGSNSDYTF. The variable domain in full, completed from reference TRBV3 and TRBJ1-2, reads GPKVLQIPSHQIIDMGQMVTLNCDPVSNHLYFYWYKQILGQQMEFLVNFYNGKVMEKSKLFKDQFSVERPDGSYFTLKIQPTALEDSAVYFCASSPRTGSNSDYTFGSGTRLLVI.

This clone was seen a handful of times. All gene names here are mouse names. The sequence runs out 1 residue before the end of the CDR3; the remainder is reconstructed from the germline J gene. The genes are TRBV26 and TRBJ2-7; 9 bases map to TRBD1. The CDR3 length is 15 residues. V dropped 6 bases and J dropped 0; count of bases not matched to a gene: 6. Germline V gene lookup returns CDR1 KGHPV and CDR2 FQNQEV (reference sequence). The CDR3 reads CASSPGTGSSYEQYF. The covered CDR3 bases are TGTGCCAGCAGCCCCGGGACAGGGAGCTCCTATGAACAGTAC. The full variable domain, rest sourced from reference TRBV26 and TRBJ2-7, is NSKVIQTPRYLVKGQGQKAKMRCIPEKGHPVVFWYQQNKNNEFKFLINFQNQEVLQQIDMTEKRFSAECPSNSPCSLEIQSSEAGDSALYLCASSPGTGSSYEQYFGPGTRLTVL.

This clone is medium-sized within its sample. Gene names and germline refer to mouse. The sequence runs out 1 residue before the end of the CDR3; the remainder is reconstructed from the germline J gene. The chain uses TRBV13-2 and TRBJ1-3; D not resolved. The CDR3 totals 16 residues. V was shortened by 1 base and J by 0 bases, with 11 bases between the two germline ends. Per the germline V gene, CDR1 is NNHNN and CDR2 is SYGAGS (reference sequence). The DNA read from the CDR3 is TGTGCCAGCGGTGATTGGGCAGGCAATTCTGGAAATACGCTCTAT. Translated, it gives CASGDWAGNSGNTLY. The whole CDR3 protein is CASGDWAGNSGNTLYF.

This clone rates as medium-sized. These gene names are mouse names. The missing CDR3 end, 1 residue past where the read stops, is filled in from the germline J gene. This chain uses TRBV26 with TRBJ2-7; the match to TRBD2 covers 11 bases. The CDR3 spans 13 residues. Per germline, CDR1 KGHPV and CDR2 FQNQEV (reference sequence). Germline trimming cut 6 bases from V and 3 bases from J; bases unmatched to any gene: 1. The CDR3 DNA, read in part, is TGTGCCAGCAGCGACTGGGGGGGCTATGAACAGTAC. This sequence encodes CASSDWGGYEQY. The CDR3, in full, reads CASSDWGGYEQYF.

This clone was found a few times. Gene names are mouse gene names. The read halts 1 residue ahead of the CDR3 end, with the missing end drawn from the germline J gene. The chain combines TRBV26 with TRBJ2-7; a weak D match, TRBD1 (5 bases). This CDR3 has 15 amino acids. Trimming removed 4 bases at V and 0 bases at J, with 13 bases between. Germline V gene lookup returns CDR1 KGHPV and CDR2 FQNQEV (reference sequence). CDR3 DNA (partial): TGTGCCAGCAGTCGAATCGGACAAAGCTCCTATGAACAGTAC. Its translation: CASSRIGQSSYEQY. The full CDR3 protein reads CASSRIGQSSYEQYF.

This clone is classed as large (0.1 to 1%). All gene names here are mouse names. The sequenced fragment ends 1 residue before the CDR3 boundary, so the rest is inferred from the germline J gene. The chain is built from TRBV26 and TRBJ1-3; 10 nucleotides line up with TRBD1. CDR1 and CDR2 (germline): KGHPV, FQNQEV (reference sequence). The CDR3 covers 15 residues. J gave up 2 bases and V 6 bases, and 4 bases lay outside the gene matches. The sequenced CDR3 bases are TGTGCCAGCAGGCAGGGACAGGGGACTGGAAATACGCTCTAT. This codes for CASRQGQGTGNTLY. The full-length CDR3 reads as CASRQGQGTGNTLYF. Together with reference TRBV26 and TRBJ1-3, the CDR3 gives the full variable domain: NSKVIQTPRYLVKGQGQKAKMRCIPEKGHPVVFWYQQNKNNEFKFLINFQNQEVLQQIDMTEKRFSAECPSNSPCSLEIQSSEAGDSALYLCASRQGQGTGNTLYFGEGSRLIVV.

This clone has only one observation. Any gene name here is a mouse gene name. The read ends 1 residue shy of where the CDR3 ends; the end is completed using the germline J gene. The chain joins TRBV26 to TRBJ2-7, with TRBD2 matching 10 bases. Germline lookup yields CDR1 KGHPV and CDR2 FQNQEV (reference sequence). With 3 bases clipped from V and 3 bases from J, the junction kept 2 bases outside the gene matches. The CDR3 totals 14 residues. The CDR3 loop reads CASSLGTGVYEQYF. The CDR3 bases that were read are TGTGCCAGCAGTCTAGGGACTGGGGTCTATGAACAGTAC.

Remarks on this clone: The germline and genes are mouse ones. The read comes to an end 1 residue before the CDR3 does, leaving the germline J gene to fill in the end. This chain joins TRBV3 and TRBJ2-1, with TRBD2 matching 8 bases. The junction had 4 bases not matched to a gene; V was cut back by 3 bases and J by 9 bases. Germline V CDR1 and CDR2: SNHLY, FYNGKV (reference sequence). This CDR3 contains 13 residues. CDR3 DNA, as far as it was read: TGTGCCAGCAGCTTTACTGGGGGAGGTGAGCAGTTC. Amino acids: CASSFTGGGEQF. The complete CDR3 reads CASSFTGGGEQFF.

As regards this clone: Mouse gene names apply. The CDR3 end falls 1 residue outside the read, so it is completed with the germline J gene. Other DNA sequences in the same sample also yield this CDR3. The genes are TRBV16 and TRBJ1-1; D is perhaps TRBD1 (5 bases). The CDR3 has 13 amino acids. The germline gives CDR1 SGHSA, CDR2 FRNQAP. Trimming pared 5 bases from V and 0 bases from J, leaving 7 bases between. Here the CDR3 reads CASSQGANTEVFF. The CDR3 bases that were read are TGTGCAAGCAGCCAGGGTGCAAACACAGAAGTCTTC.

Points on this clone: Mouse names are used for the genes. The CDR3 is cut off 1 residue early in the read; its end comes from the germline J gene. V usage is TRBV13-2 and J usage is TRBJ2-5; D is possibly TRBD1 (6 bases). With 0 bases removed from V and 1 base from J, the gap between germline ends came to 9 bases. The V gene's germline CDR1 is NNHNN and CDR2 SYGAGS (reference sequence). The CDR3 extends over 15 amino acids. The covered CDR3 bases are TGTGCCAGCGGTGATGCGCCAGGGGACCAAGACACCCAGTAC. Amino acid sequence: CASGDAPGDQDTQY. The whole CDR3 region reads CASGDAPGDQDTQYF.

As concerns this clone: Gene names and germline refer to mouse. The sequenced fragment ends 1 residue before the CDR3 boundary, so the rest is inferred from the germline J gene. The chain combines TRBV19 with TRBJ1-1, with unresolved D. The V and J ends lost 5 bases and 4 bases respectively, with 3 bases between them. The CDR3 covers 10 residues. Germline CDR1 is FNHDT and CDR2 is SITEND (reference sequence). This chain's CDR3 is CASRSTEVFF. Partial CDR3 DNA: TGTGCCAGCAGGAGCACAGAAGTCTTC.

This clone was seen only once. These gene names are mouse names. Read coverage stops 1 residue before the CDR3 terminus; the germline J gene supplies the remainder. This rearrangement joins TRBV3 to TRBJ2-4; TRBD1 or TRBD2 may be the D gene (5 bases each). The V gene lost 1 base and the J gene lost 7 bases, with 12 bases spanning the gap. Germline loops: CDR1 SNHLY, CDR2 FYNGKV (reference sequence). The length of the CDR3 is 14 residues. The CDR3 sequence is CASSLGGDGDTLYF. The CDR3 bases that were read are TGTGCCAGCAGCTTAGGCGGGGACGGGGACACCTTGTAC.

On this clone itself: The gene names here belong to mouse. The CDR3 end is not reached by the read, which stops 1 residue before it; the germline J gene fills it in. The gene calls are TRBV26 and TRBJ2-7; 9 nucleotides line up with TRBD1. From germline, CDR1 is KGHPV and CDR2 FQNQEV (reference sequence). V lost 0 bases and J lost 8; bases outside the gene matches: 2. CDR3 size: 13 residues. CDR3 DNA (partial): TGTGCCAGCAGTCTGTCTGGGACAGGGAAACAGTAC. It is translated as CASSLSGTGKQY. Given in full, the CDR3 is CASSLSGTGKQYF.

This clone was seen more than once but under ten times. The genes and germline here are from mouse. The read terminates 1 residue before the CDR3 end, so the remaining end is supplied by the germline J gene. V gene TRBV13-1 combines with J gene TRBJ2-7; 10 bases align to TRBD1. The CDR3 has 14 residues. CDR1 is NSHNY and CDR2 is SYGAGN in the germline V gene. With 0 bases clipped from V and 7 bases from J, the junction kept 4 bases outside the gene matches. The CDR3 loop reads CASSDGQGAREQYF. CDR3 bases read: TGTGCCAGCAGTGATGGACAGGGGGCGCGAGAACAGTAC.

In the case of this clone: Mouse names are used for the genes. CDR3 region: CASRNRGDTGQLYF. The part of the CDR3 DNA that was read is TGTGCCAGCAGAAACAGGGGAGACACCGGGCAGCTCTAC. The rearrangement links TRBV26 to TRBJ2-2; 7 positions agree with TRBD1. The CDR3 is cut off 1 residue early in the read; its end comes from the germline J gene. The CDR3 has 14 amino acids. The V and J ends lost 6 bases and 3 bases, in that order; junction bases with no gene match: 4. In germline, CDR1 is KGHPV, CDR2 FQNQEV (reference sequence).

This clone was detected a few times. The gene names here belong to mouse. The CDR3 is cut off 1 residue early in the read; its end comes from the germline J gene. This chain links TRBV1 with TRBJ2-5; 11 bases agree with TRBD1. Losses at the gene ends were 3 bases for V and 6 bases for J; bases not matched to a gene: 2. The germline CDR1 and CDR2 sequences are NSQYPW and LRSPGD (reference sequence). This CDR3 comprises 14 residues. CDR3 DNA (partial): TGCACCTGCAGTGCCCGGGACAGGGGGGACACCCAGTAC. This sequence encodes CTCSARDRGDTQY. The CDR3 in its entirety is CTCSARDRGDTQYF.

This clone is labeled as medium-sized (0.01 to 0.1%). Mouse names are used for the genes. The read finishes 1 residue shy of the CDR3 end, and the germline J gene is used to complete it. The gene calls are TRBV1 and TRBJ2-4, with 10 bases matching TRBD2. This CDR3 is built from 15 residues. Germline CDR1 reads NSQYPW; CDR2 reads LRSPGD (reference sequence). V was clipped by 0 bases and J by 6 bases; unmatched bases: 3. The covered CDR3 bases are TGCACCTGCAGTGCAGACTGGGGGGGCGAGAACACCTTGTAC. Translating gives CTCSADWGGENTLY. The entire CDR3 protein reads CTCSADWGGENTLYF.

This clone appeared a few times. These gene names are mouse names. The CDR3 goes on 1 residue after the read ends, and that part is filled in from the germline J gene. The chain combines TRBV3 with TRBJ2-4; 9 bases agree with TRBD2. Per the germline V gene, CDR1 is SNHLY and CDR2 is FYNGKV (reference sequence). The CDR3 has 16 amino acids. V gave up 1 base and J gave up 2 bases; unmatched junction bases: 4. The covered CDR3 bases are TGTGCCAGCAGCTTAGAACTGGGGGGCGCTCAAAACACCTTGTAC. The encoded protein is CASSLELGGAQNTLY. The entire CDR3 protein is CASSLELGGAQNTLYF.

About this clone itself: Germline and genes: mouse. The read halts 1 residue ahead of the CDR3 end, with the missing end drawn from the germline J gene. This chain uses TRBV1 with TRBJ1-1; D is undetermined. CDR3 length equals 14 residues. Germline V gene sequence: CDR1 NSQYPW, CDR2 LRSPGD (reference sequence). V lost 3 bases, J lost 1 base, and 9 bases lay in between. CDR3 region: CTCSAFHKNTEVFF. CDR3 bases read: TGCACCTGCAGTGCGTTCCATAAAAACACAGAAGTCTTC.

This clone qualifies as medium-sized. Mouse gene names apply. The read ends 1 residue early relative to the CDR3; the germline J gene fills the gap. This chain connects TRBV14 to TRBJ2-1, with D unclear. The CDR3 loop spans 14 amino acids. V lost 1 base and J lost 3, with 8 bases in between. Germline-derived CDR1 and CDR2 are SGHDT and FRDEAV. The sequenced CDR3 bases are TGTGCCAGCAGTTTCCAGGTCCTCTATGCTGAGCAGTTC. Amino acids: CASSFQVLYAEQF. In full, the CDR3 is CASSFQVLYAEQFF.

Of note for this clone: Each gene name is a mouse one. The missing CDR3 end, 1 residue past where the read stops, is filled in from the germline J gene. The rearrangement joins TRBV12-1 to TRBJ2-5, with 13 nucleotides matching TRBD2. V lost 1 base, J lost 0 bases, and 3 bases stayed unmatched. Germline CDR1 SGHSN, CDR2 HYEKVE. The CDR3 is 17 residues long. CDR3 residues: CASSLGLGGVNQDTQYF. The sequenced CDR3 bases are TGTGCCAGCTCTCTGGGACTGGGGGGGGTTAACCAAGACACCCAGTAC. Together with reference TRBV12-1 and TRBJ2-5, the CDR3 gives the full variable domain: DSGVVQSPRHIIKEKGGRSVLTCIPISGHSNVVWYQQTLGKELKFLIQHYEKVERDKGFLPSRFSVQQFDDYHSEMNMSALELEDSAMYFCASSLGLGGVNQDTQYFGPGTRLLVL.

A note on this clone: Gene names and germline match the mouse. The observed sequence ends 1 residue before the CDR3 terminus, with the missing tail filled in from the germline J gene. The chain employs TRBV13-2 and TRBJ1-5; D ambiguous. The germline V gene encodes CDR1 NNHNN and CDR2 SYGAGS (reference sequence). Between the trimmed V and J ends, which lost 0 bases and 3 bases, there was a span of 7 bases. This CDR3 is built from 14 residues. The CDR3 reads CASGDGGGNQAPLF. CDR3 DNA (partial): TGTGCCAGCGGTGATGGAGGCGGCAACCAGGCTCCGCTT.

Of note for this clone: Mouse gene names apply. The CDR3 end is not reached by the read, which stops 1 residue before it; the germline J gene fills it in. The V gene is TRBV2, the J gene TRBJ2-7, with D maybe TRBD2 (6 bases). Trimming removed 2 bases from V and 0 bases from J, with 8 bases in between. The CDR3 covers 14 residues. Germline CDR1 LGHNA, CDR2 YSYQKL. CDR3 DNA (partial): TGTGCCAGCAGCCAAAACTGGGACTCCTATGAACAGTAC. Protein: CASSQNWDSYEQY. The full CDR3 is CASSQNWDSYEQYF.

The sample holds a few counts of this clone. These gene names are mouse names. The CDR3 reads CASSSGTSAETLYF. CDR3 DNA (partial): TGTGCCAGCAGCTCGGGTACTAGTGCAGAAACGCTGTAT. The V gene is TRBV3, the J gene TRBJ2-3, with D hard to call. The CDR3 end falls 1 residue outside the read, so it is completed with the germline J gene. V was cut by 4 bases and J by 0 bases, with 8 bases left in between. CDR3 length: 14 amino acids. The germline gives CDR1 SNHLY, CDR2 FYNGKV (reference sequence).

Turning to this clone: The genes are named according to mouse. The missing CDR3 end, 1 residue past where the read stops, is filled in from the germline J gene. The chain couples TRBV13-1 to TRBJ1-5; D is uncertain. Germline-derived CDR1 and CDR2 are NSHNY and SYGAGN. Trimming left V 0 bases short and J 0 bases short, with 7 bases between. CDR3 length: 15 residues. CDR3 protein: CASSDADYNNQAPLF. CDR3 DNA (partial): TGTGCCAGCAGTGATGCTGATTATAACAACCAGGCTCCGCTT. Variable domain in full (rest from reference TRBV13-1 and TRBJ1-5): EAAVTQSPRNKVTVTGGNVTLSCRQTNSHNYMYWYRQDTGHGLRLIHYSYGAGNLRIGDVPDGYKATRTTQEDFFLLLELASPSQTSLYFCASSDADYNNQAPLFGEGTRLSVL.